The rows below give T cell receptor beta chains drawn from one sample of a study of blood T cell repertoires in COVID-19. This table comes from immunoSEQ multiplex PCR, and its TCRdb copy is limited to in-frame clones, with some not included. The table has 300,000 to 400,000 clones, 75% to 90% seen once. The material sequenced was PBMCs or T cells enriched from blood (not recorded which). The receptors were gathered from a man in his 60s who had recovered from COVID-19. The CDR3 runs from the conserved cysteine through the conserved F or W. D genes are given only for firm matches. Size values are once, few and many counts, or a class for expanded clones, and some rows have none.

d_gene | abundance | len | j_gene | v_gene | CDR3nt | CDR3aa
TRBD1 | . | 15 | TRBJ1-5 | TRBV15 | TGTGCCACCAGCAGAATCAACAGGGGGGATCAGCCCCAGCATTTT | CATSRINRGDQPQHF
. | . | 13 | TRBJ2-5 | TRBV5-4 | TGTGCCAGCAGCTTAAGGGGAGGAGAGACCCAGTACTTC | CASSLRGGETQYF
. | . | 12 | TRBJ1-2 | TRBV29-1 | TGCAGCGTTCAAGGACAGAACTATGGCTACACCTTC | CSVQGQNYGYTF
TRBD2 | . | 15 | TRBJ2-7 | TRBV27 | TGTGCCAGCAGACTGATTTTGGGCGGGAGTGGCGAGCAGTACTTC | CASRLILGGSGEQYF
TRBD1 | . | 15 | TRBJ2-4 | TRBV28 | TGTGCCAGCAGTTTAATCGGGACAGGGGGGAACATTCAGTACTTC | CASSLIGTGGNIQYF
TRBD1 | . | 15 | TRBJ1-1 | TRBV5-1 | TGCGCCAGCAGCGGTGGGACAGGGGCGGACACTGAAGCTTTCTTT | CASSGGTGADTEAFF
TRBD2 | . | 16 | TRBJ2-1 | TRBV7-3 | TGTGCCAGCAGCTTAAGCGCTAGCGGAGATTACAATGAGCAGTTCTTC | CASSLSASGDYNEQFF
TRBD1 | . | 16 | TRBJ1-4 | TRBV4-1 | TGCGCCAGCAGCCAAGGGGAGGGGACAGGGAATGAAAAACTGTTTTTT | CASSQGEGTGNEKLFF
TRBD1 | . | 16 | TRBJ2-7 | TRBV5-1 | TGCGCCAGCAGCTCCTCGGACAGGGGAAGCTCCTACGAGCAGTACTTC | CASSSSDRGSSYEQYF
TRBD2 | . | 16 | TRBJ2-3 | TRBV11-2 | TGTGCCAGCAGCCCTATAGCGGGGGGGAGCACAGATACGCAGTATTTT | CASSPIAGGSTDTQYF
. | once | 15 | TRBJ2-3 | TRBV27 | TGTGCCAGCAGTTTATCCGTTACTAGCACAGATACGCAGTATTTT | CASSLSVTSTDTQYF
TRBD1 | . | 15 | TRBJ1-1 | TRBV7-2 | TGTGCCAGCAGCCCCACGGGACAGGTGAACACTGAAGCTTTCTTT | CASSPTGQVNTEAFF
TRBD2 | . | 17 | TRBJ2-5 | TRBV5-1 | TGCGCCAGCAGCTTGGAGGTAGCGGGGCTGCCCCAAGAGACCCAGTACTTC | CASSLEVAGLPQETQYF
. | . | 16 | TRBJ2-4 | TRBV20-1 | TGCAGTGCTGGTGGGGACATAGGCATGGTCAACGACATTCAGTACTTC | CSAGGDIGMVNDIQYF
TRBD2 | once | 15 | TRBJ2-7 | TRBV9 | TGTGCCAGCAGCGTATCGGCTAGCGGAACCTACGAGCAGTACTTC | CASSVSASGTYEQYF
TRBD1 | . | 15 | TRBJ2-7 | TRBV2 | TGTGCCAGCAGTGACCAGGGGGCCTCCCTCTACGAGCAGTACTTC | CASSDQGASLYEQYF
TRBD1 | . | 14 | TRBJ1-1 | TRBV4-3 | TGCGCCAGCCGTAACGACAGGGGGAACACTGAAGCTTTCTTT | CASRNDRGNTEAFF
TRBD1 | . | 15 | TRBJ2-5 | TRBV3-1/TRBV3-2 | TGTGCCAGCAGCCGACAGGGTCATGGGGCAGAGACCCAGTACTTC | CASSRQGHGAETQYF
. | . | 14 | TRBJ2-1 | TRBV6-5 | TGTGCCAGCAGTTACTCGAGATATTACAATGAGCAGTTCTTC | CASSYSRYYNEQFF
. | . | 11 | TRBJ1-2 | TRBV20-1 | TGCAGTGCTAGCAAAAACTATGGCTACACCTTC | CSASKNYGYTF
. | once | 16 | TRBJ2-4 | TRBV3-1/TRBV3-2 | TGTGCCAGCAGCCAAATTGGACAGCTAGCCAAAAACATTCAGTACTTC | CASSQIGQLAKNIQYF
TRBD2 | . | 14 | TRBJ2-3 | TRBV6-5 | TGTGCCAGCAGTCCTAGCGGGAGAGAAGATACGCAGTATTTT | CASSPSGREDTQYF